Listed below are T cell receptor beta chains from one sample, sequenced in a study of T cells in Graves' hyperthyroidism and ophthalmopathy. TCRdb called the multiplex PCR reads again in MiXCR, with one record for every CDR3 protein. The table has fewer than 650,000 distinct CDR3 sequences, 14% seen once. The specimen was blood. These receptors were obtained from a woman in her late teens or twenties with Graves' ophthalmopathy. Both conserved end residues are part of each CDR3. Each record gives: clone size, V gene, D gene, J gene, CDR3 length, CDR3 protein, CDR3 DNA. The D gene is left open where the match is weak. A clone size is listed for some rows: how often the clone was seen (once, few, many), or a class if it is expanded.

>many|TRBV7-3|TRBD2|TRBJ2-5|15
CASSSGLGGQETQYF
TGTGCCAGCAGCTCGGGACTAGGGGGCCAAGAGACCCAGTACTTC
>many|TRBV7-2|TRBD1|TRBJ2-5|16
CASSRTPRGPQETQYF
TGTGCCAGCAGCCGGACCCCCAGGGGGCCGCAAGAGACCCAGTACTTC
>many|TRBV27|NA|TRBJ1-5|15
CASSAGWALNQPQHF
TGTGCCAGCAGCGCAGGGTGGGCGCTCAATCAGCCCCAGCATTTT
>many|TRBV6-2/TRBV6-3|NA|TRBJ1-5|15
CASSWTGTDNQPQHF
TGTGCCAGCAGTTGGACCGGGACGGATAATCAGCCCCAGCATTTT
>many|TRBV18|TRBD2|TRBJ2-1|16
CASFRASGRENNEQFF
TGTGCCAGCTTCCGGGCTAGCGGGAGGGAGAACAATGAGCAGTTCTTC
>many|TRBV9|TRBD2|TRBJ2-1|15
CASSARTSGSNEQFF
TGTGCCAGCAGCGCGAGGACTAGCGGGAGCAATGAGCAGTTCTTC
>many|TRBV7-2|NA|TRBJ1-5|13
CASSYQQGQPQHF
TGTGCCAGCAGCTACCAGCAGGGCCAGCCCCAGCATTTT
>NA|TRBV19|NA|TRBJ2-1|13
CASSIVKAREQFF
TGTGCCAGTAGTATCGTGAAGGCCAGGGAGCAGTTCTTC
>few|TRBV14|NA|TRBJ1-2|13
CASSQVYSYGYTF
TGTGCCAGCAGCCAAGTTTACAGCTATGGCTACACCTTC
>NA|TRBV14|NA|TRBJ2-2|13
CASSPDRLGELFF
TGTGCCAGCAGCCCGGACCGGCTCGGGGAGCTGTTTTTT
>many|TRBV24-1|NA|TRBJ2-2|14
CATQVGGDTGELFF
TGTGCCACCCAGGTGGGGGGCGATACCGGGGAGCTGTTTTTT
>many|TRBV20-1|TRBD2|TRBJ2-3|17
CSARDRSGLAAVDTQYF
TGCAGTGCTAGAGATCGAAGTGGACTAGCGGCGGTAGATACGCAGTATTTT
>many|TRBV28|NA|TRBJ2-7|14
CASTLDGSPYEQYF
TGTGCCAGCACCCTGGACGGGAGCCCCTACGAGCAGTACTTC
>many|TRBV29-1|TRBD1|TRBJ1-1|13
CSVRTGAYGEAFF
TGCAGCGTCAGAACAGGGGCCTATGGTGAAGCTTTCTTT
>NA|TRBV3-1|NA|TRBJ2-4|15
CASSQGAWAKNIQYF
TGTGCCAGCAGCCAAGGGGCGTGGGCCAAAAACATTCAGTACTTC
>many|TRBV7-9|NA|TRBJ1-2|14
CASSIPDTRYGYTF
TGTGCCAGCAGCATCCCCGACACCCGCTATGGCTACACCTTC
>many|TRBV28|NA|TRBJ2-1|11
CASRDRGEQFF
TGTGCCAGCAGGGATCGGGGAGAGCAGTTCTTC
>few|TRBV7-2|TRBD1|TRBJ1-2|16
CASSLATWTGPYGYTF
TGTGCCAGCAGCTTAGCAACGTGGACAGGCCCCTATGGCTACACCTTC
>many|TRBV19|NA|TRBJ2-7|14
CASKVAVASYEQYF
TGTGCAAGTAAAGTCGCGGTCGCCTCCTACGAGCAGTACTTC
>few|TRBV9|NA|TRBJ2-1|14
CASSVLARGNEQFF
TGTGCCAGCAGCGTGCTAGCGCGAGGGAATGAGCAGTTCTTC
>few|TRBV6-1|TRBD1|TRBJ1-1|14
CASRITGEGTEAFF
TGTGCCAGCAGGATAACAGGGGAAGGAACTGAAGCTTTCTTT
>many|TRBV18|TRBD1|TRBJ2-4|14
CASSPRDRGNIQYF
TGTGCCAGCTCACCACGTGACAGGGGAAACATTCAGTACTTC
>few|TRBV10-3|TRBD1|TRBJ1-2|14
CAISEGQGDYGYTF
TGTGCCATCAGTGAGGGACAGGGCGACTATGGCTACACCTTC
>many|TRBV27|TRBD2|TRBJ2-7|15
CASRLSGGSSYEQYF
TGTGCCAGCCGACTTAGCGGGGGGAGCTCCTACGAGCAGTACTTC
>many|TRBV7-2|NA|TRBJ2-4|13
CASSPGTSNIQYF
TGTGCCAGCAGTCCCGGGACTTCAAACATTCAGTACTTC
>NA|TRBV7-2|TRBD2|TRBJ2-1|20
CASSLGRLADYKGSYNEQFF
TGTGCCAGCAGCTTAGGCCGACTAGCCGACTACAAAGGGTCCTACAATGAGCAGTTCTTC
>NA|TRBV6-1|NA|TRBJ1-1|15
CASPRPGRMNTEAFF
TGTGCCAGCCCCCGCCCCGGACGGATGAACACTGAAGCTTTCTTT
>few|TRBV27|TRBD2|TRBJ2-5|15
CASSSWAGVQETQYF
TGTGCCAGCAGTTCGTGGGCGGGGGTACAAGAGACCCAGTACTTC
>few|TRBV28|NA|TRBJ2-7|14
CASTPEAGIYEQYF
TGTGCCAGCACCCCTGAGGCGGGTATTTACGAGCAGTACTTC
>many|TRBV2|NA|TRBJ2-1|11
CASSSPNEQFF
TGTGCCAGCAGTAGTCCCAATGAGCAGTTCTTC
>many|TRBV12-3/TRBV12-4|TRBD1|TRBJ2-3|13
CATSGQGGDTQYF
TGTGCCACCTCGGGACAGGGTGGAGATACGCAGTATTTT
>NA|TRBV6-1|TRBD2|TRBJ2-3|16
CASSSRTSGLTDTQYF
TGTGCCAGCAGTTCCCGGACTAGCGGGCTCACAGATACGCAGTATTTT
>many|TRBV2|NA|TRBJ2-7|14
CASSVDRATYEQYF
TGTGCCAGCAGTGTAGACCGGGCGACATACGAGCAGTACTTC
>many|TRBV20-1|TRBD1|TRBJ2-7|14
CSASIGQGAYEQYF
TGCAGTGCTAGCATCGGACAGGGAGCCTACGAGCAGTACTTC
>NA|TRBV10-1|TRBD1|TRBJ2-7|14
CASLTGGGRAEQYF
TGTGCCAGCTTAACAGGGGGCGGGCGGGCCGAGCAGTACTTC
>many|TRBV20-1|NA|TRBJ2-2|14
CSARVTRYTEELFF
TGCAGTGCTAGAGTAACGAGATACACCGAGGAGCTGTTTTTT
>many|TRBV30|TRBD2|TRBJ2-7|12
CSLERGEYEQYF
TGTAGCTTAGAGCGGGGAGAATACGAGCAGTACTTC
>many|TRBV7-9|NA|TRBJ2-5|15
CASSLGQPFGETQYF
TGTGCCAGCAGCTTGGGGCAGCCCTTCGGAGAGACCCAGTACTTC
>NA|TRBV6-5|NA|TRBJ1-1|18
CASSYGGTISERNTEAFF
TGTGCCAGCAGTTACGGTGGGACAATCTCTGAGCGGAACACTGAAGCTTTCTTT
>NA|TRBV9|NA|TRBJ1-1|15
CASSVSDQGKTEAFF
TGTGCCAGCAGCGTGAGTGACCAGGGGAAAACTGAAGCTTTCTTT
>many|TRBV12-3/TRBV12-4|TRBD1|TRBJ2-5|14
CASSPRTGEQTQYF
TGTGCCAGCAGTCCAAGGACAGGGGAGCAGACCCAGTACTTC
>many|TRBV27|NA|TRBJ1-1|16
CASSFFTRRSNTEAFF
TGTGCCAGCAGTTTTTTCACACGTCGGTCTAACACTGAAGCTTTCTTT
>many|TRBV7-2|TRBD1|TRBJ1-1|16
CASLGQAISLFTEAFF
TGTGCCAGCCTTGGACAGGCTATCTCGTTATTCACTGAAGCTTTCTTT
>many|TRBV11-2|TRBD1|TRBJ2-1|15
CASSFSGTGDNEQFF
TGTGCCAGCAGCTTCTCCGGGACAGGGGACAATGAGCAGTTCTTC
>many|TRBV20-1|NA|TRBJ2-3|15
CSAREEGLSTDTQYF
TGCAGTGCTAGAGAGGAGGGGCTTAGCACAGATACGCAGTATTTT
>NA|TRBV3-1|TRBD2|TRBJ2-1|18
CASSQKPLAGAFYNEQFF
TGTGCCAGCAGCCAGAAACCTTTAGCGGGAGCATTCTACAATGAGCAGTTCTTC
>many|TRBV20-1|TRBD2|TRBJ2-1|18
CSARDQSSPGLVDNEQFF
TGCAGTGCTAGAGACCAGAGCTCGCCGGGACTAGTGGACAATGAGCAGTTCTTC
>NA|TRBV28|NA|TRBJ1-3|16
CASSDPGGPSGNTIYF
TGTGCCAGCAGCGACCCCGGGGGCCCCTCTGGAAACACCATATATTTT
>few|TRBV10-3|NA|TRBJ2-7|12
CAPTEGFYEQYF
TGTGCCCCCACGGAAGGCTTTTACGAGCAGTACTTC
>many|TRBV6-1|NA|TRBJ1-1|13
CASPSQGRTEAFF
TGTGCCAGTCCCAGTCAGGGTAGAACTGAAGCTTTCTTT
>once|TRBV15|NA|TRBJ1-5|15
CATSRDSYSNQPQHF
TGTGCCACCAGCAGAGACAGCTATAGCAATCAGCCCCAGCATTTT
>NA|TRBV20-1|NA|TRBJ1-5|13
CSARGLGNQPQHF
TGCAGTGCTAGAGGTTTGGGCAATCAGCCCCAGCATTTT
>NA|TRBV6-2/TRBV6-3|TRBD1|TRBJ2-5|14
CASSLPDRGETQYF
TGTGCCAGCAGTTTACCCGACAGGGGGGAGACCCAGTACTTC
>many|TRBV28|NA|TRBJ2-7|16
CASSLPRDTGGYEQYF
TGTGCCAGCAGTTTGCCCCGGGACACCGGCGGCTACGAGCAGTACTTC
>many|TRBV12-3/TRBV12-4|NA|TRBJ2-3|15
CASSSYGVRTDTQYF
TGTGCCAGCAGTTCCTACGGGGTCCGCACAGATACGCAGTATTTT
>many|TRBV2|NA|TRBJ2-1|13
CASSSRQYNEQFF
TGTGCCAGCAGTTCTAGACAGTACAATGAGCAGTTCTTC
>NA|TRBV24-1|NA|TRBJ2-2|13
CATSDFDPGELFF
TGTGCCACCAGTGATTTTGACCCCGGGGAGCTGTTTTTT
>NA|TRBV7-2|TRBD2|TRBJ2-3|15
CASSSSSGTRDTQYF
TGTGCCAGCAGCTCCTCTAGCGGGACGAGGGATACGCAGTATTTT
>NA|TRBV10-3|NA|TRBJ1-4|14
CATRGWGANEKLFF
TGTGCCACCCGAGGGTGGGGGGCCAATGAAAAACTGTTTTTT